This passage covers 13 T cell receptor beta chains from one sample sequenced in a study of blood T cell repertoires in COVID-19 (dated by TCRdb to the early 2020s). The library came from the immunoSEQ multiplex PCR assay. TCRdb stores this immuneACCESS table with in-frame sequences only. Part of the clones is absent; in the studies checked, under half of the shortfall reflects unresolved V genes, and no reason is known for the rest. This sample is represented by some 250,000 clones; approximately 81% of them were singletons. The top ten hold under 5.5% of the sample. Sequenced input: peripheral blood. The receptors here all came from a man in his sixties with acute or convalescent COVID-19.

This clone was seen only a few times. CDR3 amino acids: CASSPSGGAAHSEQFF. DNA of the CDR3: TGTGCCAGCAGCCCAAGCGGGGGGGCCGCCCACAGTGAGCAGTTCTTC. The chain couples TRBV7-9 to TRBJ2-1; 10 positions match TRBD2. The CDR3 consists of 16 residues. Germline assignment: CDR1 SEHNR and CDR2 FQNEAQ (reference sequence). V gave up 5 bases and J gave up 9 bases; unmatched junction bases: 13.

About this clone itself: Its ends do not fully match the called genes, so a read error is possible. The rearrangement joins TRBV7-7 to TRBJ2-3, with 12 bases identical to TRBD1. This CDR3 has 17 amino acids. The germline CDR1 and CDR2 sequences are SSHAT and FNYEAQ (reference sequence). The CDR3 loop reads CASSPTPGTGGADTQYF. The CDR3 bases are TGTGCTAGCAGCCCTACCCCCGGGACAGGGGGCGCAGATACGCAGTATTTT.

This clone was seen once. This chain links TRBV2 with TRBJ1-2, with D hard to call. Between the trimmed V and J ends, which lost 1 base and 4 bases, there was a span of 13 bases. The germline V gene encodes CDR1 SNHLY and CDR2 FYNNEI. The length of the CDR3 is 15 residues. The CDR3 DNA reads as TGTGCCAGCAGTGAAGTGGGCGGGCGGGCCTATGGCTACACCTTC. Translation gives CASSEVGGRAYGYTF.

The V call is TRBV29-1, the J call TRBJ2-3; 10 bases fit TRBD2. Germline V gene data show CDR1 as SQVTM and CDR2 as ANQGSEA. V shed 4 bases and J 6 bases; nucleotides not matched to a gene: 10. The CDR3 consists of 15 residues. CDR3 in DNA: TGCAGCGTTGCCCCCCAGCGGGGGGGCGCCGATACGCAGTATTTT. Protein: CSVAPQRGGADTQYF.

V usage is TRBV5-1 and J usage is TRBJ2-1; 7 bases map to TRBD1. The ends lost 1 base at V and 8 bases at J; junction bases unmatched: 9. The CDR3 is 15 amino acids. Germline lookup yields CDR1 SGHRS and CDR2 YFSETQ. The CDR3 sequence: CASSLQSDRKDEQFF. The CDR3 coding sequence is TGCGCCAGCAGCTTGCAGTCGGACAGGAAGGATGAGCAGTTCTTC.

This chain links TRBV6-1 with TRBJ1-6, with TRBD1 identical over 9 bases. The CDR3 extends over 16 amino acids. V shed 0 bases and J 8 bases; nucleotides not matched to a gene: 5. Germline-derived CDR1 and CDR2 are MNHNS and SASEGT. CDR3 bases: TGTGCCAGCAGTGAAGCGCAGGGACAGGGCTATTCACCCCTCCACTTT. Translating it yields CASSEAQGQGYSPLHF.

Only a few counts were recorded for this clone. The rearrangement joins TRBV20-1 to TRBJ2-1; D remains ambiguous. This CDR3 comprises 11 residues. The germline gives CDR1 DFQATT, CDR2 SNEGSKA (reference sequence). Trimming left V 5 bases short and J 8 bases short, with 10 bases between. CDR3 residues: CSAGAVDEQFF. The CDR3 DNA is TGCAGTGCTGGTGCAGTGGATGAGCAGTTCTTC.

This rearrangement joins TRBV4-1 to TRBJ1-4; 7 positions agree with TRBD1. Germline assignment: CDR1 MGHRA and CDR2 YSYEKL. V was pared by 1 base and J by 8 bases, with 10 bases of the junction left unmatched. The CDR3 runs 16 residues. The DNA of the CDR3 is TGCGCCAGCAGCCAAGTAATCTTTCCAGGGGGGGAAAAACTGTTTTTT. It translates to CASSQVIFPGGEKLFF.

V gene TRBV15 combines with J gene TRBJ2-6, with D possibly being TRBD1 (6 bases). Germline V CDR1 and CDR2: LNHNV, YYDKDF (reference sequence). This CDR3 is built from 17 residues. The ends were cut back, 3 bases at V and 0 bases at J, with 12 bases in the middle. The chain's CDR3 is CATSRRGLGSGANVLTF. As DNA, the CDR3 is TGTGCCACCAGCAGGAGGGGGTTAGGCTCTGGGGCCAACGTCCTGACTTTC.

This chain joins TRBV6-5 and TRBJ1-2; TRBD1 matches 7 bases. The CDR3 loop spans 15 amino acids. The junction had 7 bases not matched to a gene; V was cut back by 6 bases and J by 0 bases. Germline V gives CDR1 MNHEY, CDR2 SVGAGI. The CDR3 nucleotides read TGTGCCAGCAGCGTGGTTGGGACAGCTAACTATGGCTACACCTTC. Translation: CASSVVGTANYGYTF.

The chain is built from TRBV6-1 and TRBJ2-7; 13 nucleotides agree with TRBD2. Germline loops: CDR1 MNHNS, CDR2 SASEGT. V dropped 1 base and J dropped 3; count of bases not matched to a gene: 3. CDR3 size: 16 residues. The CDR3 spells CASSEVGLAGVYEQYF. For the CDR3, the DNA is TGTGCCAGCAGTGAAGTAGGACTAGCGGGGGTCTACGAGCAGTACTTC.

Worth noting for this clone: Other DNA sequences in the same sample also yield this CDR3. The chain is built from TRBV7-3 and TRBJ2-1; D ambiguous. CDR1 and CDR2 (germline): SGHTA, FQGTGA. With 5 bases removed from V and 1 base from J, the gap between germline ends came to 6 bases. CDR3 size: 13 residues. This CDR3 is CASSPGSYNEQFF. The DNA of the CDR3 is TGTGCCAGCAGCCCGGGTTCCTACAATGAGCAGTTCTTC. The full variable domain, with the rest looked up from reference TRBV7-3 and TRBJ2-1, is GAGVSQTPSNKVTEKGKYVELRCDPISGHTALYWYRQSLGQGPEFLIYFQGTGAADDSGLPNDRFFAVRPEGSVSTLKIQRTERGDSAVYLCASSPGSYNEQFFGPGTRLTVL.

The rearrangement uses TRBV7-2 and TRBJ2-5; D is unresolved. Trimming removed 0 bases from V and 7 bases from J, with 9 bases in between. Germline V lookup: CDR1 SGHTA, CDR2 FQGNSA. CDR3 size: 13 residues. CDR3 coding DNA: TGTGCCAGCAGCTTAGCAGAGGTGGGGACCCAGTACTTC. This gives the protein CASSLAEVGTQYF.